This T cell receptor (beta chain) stems from a study of cytomegalovirus exposure and HLA in healthy donors. Study context: A subsequent analysis reported that the 120 or so validation repertoires were produced on the same platform that had also been used for the 666 first-cohort repertoires. The study, taken as a whole, reports: With high specificity and sensitivity, the classifier reportedly diagnosed cytomegalovirus status. Associated with cytomegalovirus, according to the listing, were around 160 TCR beta chains.

The approximately 120-subject validation cohort, separate from the roughly 670-subject first cohort, included the donors. Profiled with immunoSEQ multiplex PCR; TCRdb holds only in-frame clones, not every one. The data show 150,000 to 200,000 clones, about 81% seen once. About this clone itself: Its antigen is unknown.

V dropped 7 bases and J dropped 2 bases, with 12 bases sitting between them. The CDR3 covers 15 residues. CDR1 is MNHEY and CDR2 is SVGAGI in the germline V gene. The sequenced material came from PBMCs. The chain carries TRBV6-5 and TRBJ1-6; a weak D match, TRBD1 (5 bases). This TCR was recovered from a woman in her 30s in good health and CMV-seronegative. The CDR3 is CASNLQGPYNSPLHF. The CDR3 coding sequence is TGTGCCAGCAACCTCCAGGGCCCCTATAATTCACCCCTCCACTTT.